Below are 20 T cell receptor beta chains sequenced from a single sample in a study of PD-1 blockade in classical Hodgkin lymphoma (dated by TCRdb to between 2020 and 2021). The time point label here, explained by the study, means: cycle 4 day 1 (C4D1), after less than seven weeks of nivolumab. Every trial patient had relapsed after autologous stem cell transplantation, and cohorts A, B and C differed in prior brentuximab vedotin exposure. Library creation used the immunoSEQ multiplex PCR assay. TCRdb provides this immuneACCESS table in a form limited to in-frame rearrangements. Some clones are lacking; in checked studies, under half of them reflect an unresolved V gene, and why the rest are absent is not known. The table for this sample lists approximately 44,000 clones; 60% to 70% of them were counted only once. About 3.4% of the sample belongs to the ten largest clones. Material: peripheral blood mononuclear cells (PBMCs), obtained before the fourth cycle of nivolumab. Every receptor here comes from a human donor with classical Hodgkin lymphoma.

A word on this clone: Other DNA sequences in the same sample also yield this CDR3. This chain uses TRBV19 with TRBJ2-3; 12 positions agree with TRBD2. Trimming removed 5 bases from V and 0 bases from J; junction bases left unmatched: 6. The CDR3 loop spans 17 amino acids. Germline V lookup: CDR1 LNHDA, CDR2 SQIVND (reference sequence). CDR3 amino acids: CASSATSGGSSTDTQYF. The CDR3, as DNA: TGTGCCAGTAGTGCGACTAGCGGGGGTTCTAGCACAGATACGCAGTATTTT.

The rearrangement links TRBV9 to TRBJ2-5, with D uncertain. V dropped 4 bases and J dropped 2 bases, with 12 bases sitting between them. CDR3 size: 14 residues. Germline CDR1 and CDR2: SGDLS and YYNGEE. The CDR3 reads CASSTGRWQETQYF. Here the CDR3 DNA reads TGTGCCAGCAGCACCGGAAGGTGGCAAGAGACCCAGTACTTC.

V gene TRBV28 combines with J gene TRBJ1-6; D unclear. The CDR3 has 13 amino acids. The germline V gene has CDR1 MDHEN and CDR2 SYDVKM. Trimming took 2 bases from V and 14 from J, leaving 13 bases between them. The CDR3 region is CASSLATSNTLHF. CDR3 nucleotide sequence: TGTGCCAGCAGTTTAGCCACCTCCAACACCCTCCACTTT.

This clone was found a few times. The rearrangement joins TRBV7-2 to TRBJ1-5; 8 bases map to TRBD1. The germline V gene encodes CDR1 SGHTA and CDR2 FQGNSA. V dropped 1 base and J dropped 4; count of bases not matched to a gene: 3. The CDR3 has 15 residues. DNA for the CDR3: TGTGCCAGCAGCTTAGGGGACAGGAAGAATCAGCCCCAGCATTTT. This gives the protein CASSLGDRKNQPQHF.

By sample share, this clone is medium-sized. The rearrangement links TRBV5-4 to TRBJ2-2; unclear D gene. The CDR3 has 14 amino acids. V dropped 2 bases and J dropped 2 bases, with 7 bases sitting between them. In germline, CDR1 is SGHNT, CDR2 YYREEE (reference sequence). The chain's CDR3 is CASSFGSNTGELFF. As DNA, the CDR3 is TGTGCCAGCAGCTTCGGCAGTAACACCGGGGAGCTGTTTTTT. The full variable domain, completed using reference TRBV5-4 and TRBJ2-2, is ETGVTQSPTHLIKTRGQQVTLRCSSQSGHNTVSWYQQALGQGPQFIFQYYREEENGRGNFPPRFSGLQFPNYSSELNVNALELDDSALYLCASSFGSNTGELFFGEGSRLTVL.

V and J are TRBV27 and TRBJ1-1, with TRBD1 identical over 7 bases. With 6 bases clipped from V and 2 bases from J, the junction kept 9 bases outside the gene matches. In germline, CDR1 is MNHEY, CDR2 SMNVEV (reference sequence). CDR3 length: 15 residues. CDR3 bases: TGTGCCAGCAGGGACAGGTTGGGAGCCAACACTGAAGCTTTCTTT. Amino acids: CASRDRLGANTEAFF.

The chain couples TRBV27 to TRBJ2-3; tentative D call: TRBD2 (5 bases). Germline V gene data show CDR1 as MNHEY and CDR2 as SMNVEV (reference sequence). The V and J ends lost 3 bases and 1 base respectively, with 11 bases between them. CDR3 size: 15 residues. The CDR3 region is CASSFGVEGTDTQYF. As DNA, the CDR3 is TGTGCCAGCAGTTTCGGGGTCGAGGGCACAGATACGCAGTATTTT.

The V and J genes are TRBV15 and TRBJ2-7; 15 nucleotides match TRBD2. The trim removed 1 base at V and 3 bases at J, leaving 7 bases unmatched. The length of the CDR3 is 18 residues. Per the germline V gene, CDR1 is LNHNV and CDR2 is YYDKDF (reference sequence). CDR3 loop: CATSRVPGLAGGLYEQYF. The CDR3 DNA is TGTGCCACCAGCAGAGTTCCGGGACTAGCGGGGGGACTCTACGAGCAGTACTTC.

The chain links TRBV6-5 to TRBJ2-3; D is possibly TRBD2 (5 bases). Germline lookup yields CDR1 MNHEY and CDR2 SVGAGI. This CDR3 is built from 14 residues. V was cut by 5 bases and J by 1 base, with 10 bases left in between. The CDR3 sequence is CASSVDYRTDTQYF. The CDR3 DNA reads as TGTGCCAGCAGTGTAGACTACCGCACAGATACGCAGTATTTT.

The J gene is TRBJ1-5, the V gene TRBV7-2, with 7 bases fitting TRBD1. V shed 6 bases, J shed 1 base, and the junction held 6 bases outside the gene matches. Per germline, CDR1 SGHTA and CDR2 FQGNSA. The CDR3 loop spans 15 amino acids. DNA of the CDR3: TGTGCCAGCAGTCGTAAGACAGGGAGCAATCAGCCCCAGCATTTT. Translated: CASSRKTGSNQPQHF.

Remarks on this clone: This sample also contains other DNA sequences that code for the same CDR3. The rearrangement links TRBV7-2 to TRBJ2-7; D is unresolved. This CDR3 is built from 12 residues. The germline V and J ends were trimmed by 4 bases and 2 bases, with 6 bases remaining between them. Germline V gives CDR1 SGHTA, CDR2 FQGNSA. For the CDR3, the DNA is TGTGCCAGCAGCTCCTCCCCCTACGAGCAGTACTTC. It specifies CASSSSPYEQYF.

This clone was counted a few times. The chain combines TRBV6-5 with TRBJ1-1; weak D call: TRBD1 (5 bases). Trimming took 4 bases from V and 0 from J, leaving 12 bases between them. Germline V gene data show CDR1 as MNHEY and CDR2 as SVGAGI. The CDR3 length is 15 residues. CDR3: CASSSPGRVNTEAFF. The CDR3 region has the DNA TGTGCCAGCAGTTCCCCGGGACGGGTGAACACTGAAGCTTTCTTT.

Relative to its sample, this clone is medium-sized. This chain connects TRBV7-2 to TRBJ2-2; either TRBD1 or TRBD2 may fit D (5 bases each). Germline V gene lookup returns CDR1 SGHTA and CDR2 FQGNSA. This CDR3 has 15 residues. The V gene lost 1 base and the J gene lost 2 bases, with 8 bases spanning the gap. The CDR3 sequence: CASSLEGPNTGELFF. In DNA form, the CDR3 reads TGTGCCAGCAGCTTAGAGGGACCCAACACCGGGGAGCTGTTTTTT.

The chain joins TRBV6-5 to TRBJ1-1; D is perhaps TRBD1 (5 bases). This CDR3 is built from 15 residues. CDR1 MNHEY and CDR2 SVGAGI come from the germline V gene. V was cut by 9 bases and J by 4 bases, with 21 bases left in between. DNA for the CDR3: TGTGCCAGTAACGGCCGCAGGGTACCTTTCACTGAAGCTTTCTTT. It codes for CASNGRRVPFTEAFF.

The V and J genes are TRBV27 and TRBJ2-2; D remains unclear. The V and J ends lost 1 base and 0 bases respectively, with 12 bases between them. In germline, CDR1 is MNHEY, CDR2 SMNVEV (reference sequence). This CDR3 comprises 17 residues. The CDR3 reads CASSLYTSIANTGELFF. The CDR3 DNA sequence: TGTGCCAGCAGTTTATATACCTCGATAGCGAACACCGGGGAGCTGTTTTTT.

CDR3 DNA sequence: TGTGCCAGCAGTCAACGAGGAGGAGATGGCTACACCTTC. Protein: CASSQRGGDGYTF. J is TRBJ1-2 and V is TRBV6-6; D is undetermined. V was cut by 5 bases and J by 6 bases, with 13 bases left in between. The CDR3 covers 13 residues. In germline, CDR1 is MNHNY, CDR2 SVGAGI (reference sequence).

The chain uses TRBV7-2 and TRBJ1-5, with D possibly TRBD1 on 6 matching bases. The CDR3 is 15 residues long. Trimming took off 3 bases at V and 2 bases at J, with 11 bases between the two ends. CDR1 SGHTA and CDR2 FQGNSA come from the germline V gene. The CDR3 region has the DNA TGTGCCAGCAGCTTCGGCAGGGGCGGCAATCAGCCCCAGCATTTT. This codes for CASSFGRGGNQPQHF.

In this sample, this clone turned up a few times. The V call is TRBV6-5, the J call TRBJ2-1; TRBD2 matches 12 bases. Germline lookup yields CDR1 MNHEY and CDR2 SVGAGI. J lost 3 bases, V lost 4 bases, and 4 bases had no gene match. The CDR3 is 16 amino acids. For the CDR3, the DNA is TGTGCCAGCAGTTTCACGGGACTAGCGGGCTACAATGAGCAGTTCTTC. Residues: CASSFTGLAGYNEQFF.

V usage is TRBV7-2 and J usage is TRBJ2-7, with D unclear. Germline V gene lookup returns CDR1 SGHTA and CDR2 FQGNSA. V shed 1 base and J shed 6 bases, with 16 bases lying between them. The CDR3 is made up of 15 amino acids. In DNA, the CDR3 is TGTGCCAGCAGCTTAGTGGGCCCGACCCTTGGCGAGCAGTACTTC. Protein: CASSLVGPTLGEQYF.

This clone was observed a few times. V is TRBV6-1 and J is TRBJ2-4; D not certain. The V gene's germline CDR1 is MNHNS and CDR2 SASEGT. Trimming removed 7 bases from V and 0 bases from J, with 13 bases in between. The CDR3 spans 15 residues. As DNA, the CDR3 is TGTGCCAGCACCCTTACGTTGGGAGCCAAAAACATTCAGTACTTC. Translation gives CASTLTLGAKNIQYF.